A single sample gave rise to the 12 T cell receptor beta chains below, sequenced in a study of blood T cell repertoires in COVID-19 (TCRdb year 2020). Library creation used the immunoSEQ multiplex PCR assay. The table was pulled from immuneACCESS by TCRdb, which kept in-frame rearrangements only. Such tables lose some clones; where checked, under half of the loss comes from unresolved V genes, and the rest has no known cause. For this sample the table gives roughly 81,000 clones, of which roughly 91% were detected only once. The ten largest account for roughly 2% of the sample. Sequenced sample: peripheral blood. These receptors were obtained from a woman in her 50s in a cohort sampled during active COVID-19.

This clone was found once. The J gene is TRBJ1-5, the V gene TRBV3-1 (or the pseudogene TRBV3-2), with 7 bases aligning to TRBD1. The J segment lost 0 bases and the V segment lost 2 bases, leaving 4 bases of the junction unmatched. Germline V gives CDR1 LGHDT, CDR2 YNNKEL (reference sequence). The CDR3 runs to 16 residues. CDR3 nucleotides: TGTGCCAGCAGCCAAACTGAGGGGGCTAGCAATCAGCCCCAGCATTTT. Translated, it gives CASSQTEGASNQPQHF.

The chain uses TRBV19 and TRBJ2-1; 9 positions match TRBD2. The germline CDR1 and CDR2 sequences are LNHDA and SQIVND (reference sequence). J was trimmed by 3 bases and V by 6 bases; bases with no gene match: 3. The CDR3 spans 14 residues. The CDR3 reads CASSLSGSYNEQFF. The DNA for the CDR3 is TGTGCCAGTAGCCTTAGCGGGAGCTACAATGAGCAGTTCTTC. Variable domain in full (rest from reference TRBV19 and TRBJ2-1): DGGITQSPKYLFRKEGQNVTLSCEQNLNHDAMYWYRQDPGQGLRLIYYSQIVNDFQKGDIAEGYSVSREKKESFPLTVTSAQKNPTAFYLCASSLSGSYNEQFFGPGTRLTVL.

The chain uses TRBV6-5 and TRBJ1-1; D might be TRBD1 (5 bases). Germline values: CDR1 MNHEY, CDR2 SVGAGI. The CDR3 loop spans 16 amino acids. Trimming left V 2 bases short and J 0 bases short, with 13 bases between. In nucleotides, the CDR3 is TGTGCCAGCAGTTACCTCGGCGGGGCCGTGAACACTGAAGCTTTCTTT. It translates to CASSYLGGAVNTEAFF.

The gene calls are TRBV18 and TRBJ1-5, with TRBD1 as a possible D gene (5 bases). The V end lost 3 bases, the J end lost 7 bases, and 13 bases lay between the germline ends. The CDR3 extends over 14 amino acids. The germline V gene has CDR1 KGHSH and CDR2 LQKENI. CDR3 coding DNA: TGTGCCAGCTCACCTGAAGGGGATAGACAGCCCCAGCATTTT. Its translation: CASSPEGDRQPQHF. The full variable domain, its missing parts supplied by reference TRBV18 and TRBJ1-5, is NAGVMQNPRHLVRRRGQEARLRCSPMKGHSHVYWYRQLPEEGLKFMVYLQKENIIDESGMPKERFSAEFPKEGPSILRIQQVVRGDSAAYFCASSPEGDRQPQHFGDGTRLSIL.

The gene calls are TRBV10-3 and TRBJ1-2, with TRBD1 as a possible D gene (6 bases). The CDR3 length is 16 residues. Per the germline V gene, CDR1 is ENHRY and CDR2 is SYGVKD. V lost 0 bases to trimming and J lost 3 bases, with 14 bases between them. The CDR3 sequence is CAISESLLGADYGYTF. CDR3 DNA: TGTGCCATCAGTGAGTCGTTGTTGGGGGCCGACTATGGCTACACCTTC.

The V and J genes are TRBV12-5 and TRBJ2-1, with D perhaps matching TRBD1 (6 bases). This CDR3 contains 18 residues. Germline lookup yields CDR1 LGHNT and CDR2 FRNRAP. V was shortened by 0 bases and J by 5 bases, with 20 bases between the two germline ends. The chain's CDR3 is CASGLVWQGQRFDNEQFF. In DNA, the CDR3 is TGTGCTAGTGGTTTGGTTTGGCAGGGGCAAAGATTTGACAATGAGCAGTTCTTC.

The rearrangement uses TRBV19 and TRBJ1-1; 10 bases line up with TRBD1. This CDR3 spans 16 amino acids. Germline CDR1 and CDR2: LNHDA and SQIVND (reference sequence). Germline trimming cut 1 base from V and 1 base from J; bases unmatched to any gene: 3. The DNA of the CDR3 is TGTGCCAGTAGTATAGGACAGGGGGCTCGGAACACTGAAGCTTTCTTT. This gives the protein CASSIGQGARNTEAFF.

The rearrangement joins TRBV6-4 to TRBJ1-5; D not certain. The V end lost 0 bases, the J end lost 7 bases, and 16 bases lay between the germline ends. The CDR3 contains 16 residues. The germline CDR1 and CDR2 sequences are MRHNA and SNTAGT. The CDR3 nucleotides read TGTGCCAGCAGTGACTCGCCAGGCCCGCGGGTACAGCCCCAGCATTTT. This encodes CASSDSPGPRVQPQHF.

This chain links TRBV18 with TRBJ2-3, with D possibly TRBD1 on 6 matching bases. Germline V gene data show CDR1 as KGHSH and CDR2 as LQKENI. The CDR3 contains 13 residues. The ends were cut back, 4 bases at V and 6 bases at J, with 11 bases in the middle. The DNA for the CDR3 is TGTGCCAGCTCACTTCAGGGGATGGATACGCAGTATTTT. Protein sequence: CASSLQGMDTQYF. Using reference TRBV18 and TRBJ2-3 for the parts outside the CDR3, the full variable domain is NAGVMQNPRHLVRRRGQEARLRCSPMKGHSHVYWYRQLPEEGLKFMVYLQKENIIDESGMPKERFSAEFPKEGPSILRIQQVVRGDSAAYFCASSLQGMDTQYFGPGTRLTVL.

The chain uses TRBV20-1 and TRBJ1-5; D is unresolved. CDR1 DFQATT and CDR2 SNEGSKA come from the germline V gene (reference sequence). The CDR3 is made up of 13 amino acids. With 3 bases removed from V and 4 bases from J, the gap between germline ends came to 10 bases. The chain's CDR3 is CSASRGGNQPQHF. In DNA form, the CDR3 reads TGCAGTGCTAGTCGGGGTGGTAATCAGCCCCAGCATTTT.

The chain links TRBV19 to TRBJ2-3; 8 bases line up with TRBD2. CDR1 is LNHDA and CDR2 is SQIVND in the germline V gene (reference sequence). CDR3 length: 16 residues. After removal of 2 bases from V and 1 base from J, the junction contained 5 bases not matched to a gene. This CDR3 reads CASSISGAGGTDTQYF. The DNA of the CDR3 is TGTGCCAGTAGTATAAGCGGAGCGGGAGGCACAGATACGCAGTATTTT. The full variable domain, completed using reference TRBV19 and TRBJ2-3, is DGGITQSPKYLFRKEGQNVTLSCEQNLNHDAMYWYRQDPGQGLRLIYYSQIVNDFQKGDIAEGYSVSREKKESFPLTVTSAQKNPTAFYLCASSISGAGGTDTQYFGPGTRLTVL.

The chain carries TRBV18 and TRBJ2-7; possible D gene TRBD1, 5 bases. This CDR3 has 15 amino acids. The germline gives CDR1 KGHSH, CDR2 LQKENI. Between the trimmed V and J ends, which lost 2 bases and 2 bases, there was a span of 13 bases. CDR3 bases: TGTGCCAGCTCACCATCGCCCGACAGCACCTACGAGCAGTACTTC. Amino acid sequence: CASSPSPDSTYEQYF.